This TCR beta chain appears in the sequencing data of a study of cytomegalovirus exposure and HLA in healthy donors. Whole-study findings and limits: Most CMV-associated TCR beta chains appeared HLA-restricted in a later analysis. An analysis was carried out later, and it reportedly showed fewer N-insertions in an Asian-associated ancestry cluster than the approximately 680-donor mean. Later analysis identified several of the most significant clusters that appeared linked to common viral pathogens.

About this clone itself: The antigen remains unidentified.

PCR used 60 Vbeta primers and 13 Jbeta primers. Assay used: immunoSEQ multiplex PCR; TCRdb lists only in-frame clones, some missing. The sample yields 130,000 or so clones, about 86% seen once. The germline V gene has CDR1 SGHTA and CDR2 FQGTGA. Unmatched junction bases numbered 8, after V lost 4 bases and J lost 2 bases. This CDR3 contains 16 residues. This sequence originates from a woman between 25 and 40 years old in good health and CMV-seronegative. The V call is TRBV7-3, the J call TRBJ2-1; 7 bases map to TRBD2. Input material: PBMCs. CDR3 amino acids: CASSSLSGFPYNEQFF. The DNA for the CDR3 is TGTGCCAGCAGCTCTCTTAGCGGGTTCCCCTACAATGAGCAGTTCTTC.